The entry below describes one TCR beta chain. Its antigen remains unknown. The sample is drawn from a study of shared clonotypes between healthy human individuals. Whole-study results and caveats: The authors sampled blood alone, and tissue repertoires likely differ. Sorted-subset sequencing was shown by rarefaction to be incomplete despite large depth. Non-shared clonotypes had lower generation probabilities than clonotypes shared by all four sorted-subset donors.

Several immunoSEQ plates held equal portions of the genomic DNA taken from each subset. Generated by immunoSEQ multiplex PCR, the TCRdb table keeps only in-frame clones and is missing some. The data contain a few million clones, about nine tenths of them seen just once; the ten biggest clones take up around 0.4%. This CDR3 contains 14 residues. V was cut by 6 bases and J by 0 bases, with 9 bases left in between. Germline CDR1 reads MDHEN; CDR2 reads SYDVKM. The chain couples TRBV28 to TRBJ2-4; D unresolved. Sequenced input: naive CD4+ T cells from PBMCs. Subset denoted: CD45RA+ positively selected. The clonotype was recovered from a man between 18 and 35 years old in good health. Some clones in this sample may be carry-over from other donors' samples. The CDR3, as DNA: TGTGCCAGCAGGACTGGGTTAGCCAAAAACATTCAGTACTTC. It specifies CASRTGLAKNIQYF. Looking up the rest from reference TRBV28 and TRBJ2-4 gives the full variable domain: DVKVTQSSRYLVKRTGEKVFLECVQDMDHENMFWYRQDPGLGLRLIYFSYDVKMKEKGDIPEGYSVSREKKERFSLILESASTNQTSMYLCASRTGLAKNIQYFGAGTRLSVL.